Following are 20 T cell receptor beta chains from one sample sequenced in a study of blood T cell repertoires in COVID-19. Only in-frame clones appear in the TCRdb table, and some are missing; sequencing was by immunoSEQ multiplex PCR. The table records tens of thousands of clones, approximately 73% of them present only once. The sample was peripheral blood. The receptors come from a man between 60 and 75 years old with COVID-19, enrolled during active disease.

This clone was counted a single time. The V and J genes are TRBV27 and TRBJ2-1, with 12 positions matching TRBD2. CDR3 length: 14 residues. V dropped 3 bases and J dropped 12; count of bases not matched to a gene: 6. From germline, CDR1 is MNHEY and CDR2 SMNVEV (reference sequence). CDR3 amino acids: CASSFSSGGAGQFF. The CDR3 DNA sequence: TGTGCCAGCAGTTTTTCTAGCGGGGGGGCCGGGCAGTTCTTC.

This chain connects TRBV2 to TRBJ2-5, with D tentatively TRBD2 (7 bases). Trimming removed 4 bases at V and 7 bases at J, with 19 bases between. CDR1 and CDR2 from the germline V gene are SNHLY and FYNNEI. The CDR3 runs 15 residues. CDR3 amino acids: CASSVEGGGLGTQYF. In DNA, the CDR3 is TGTGCCAGCAGTGTTGAAGGGGGGGGTCTGGGGACCCAGTACTTC.

In its sample, this clone was seen a few times. The chain has TRBV19 and TRBJ1-5, with a possible D match to TRBD1 (6 bases). Germline assignment: CDR1 LNHDA and CDR2 SQIVND (reference sequence). This CDR3 has 13 residues. V was trimmed by 6 bases and J by 7 bases, leaving 13 bases between them. The CDR3 DNA reads TGTGCCAGTAGCGAGACAGGTAGACAGCCCCAGCATTTT. Residues: CASSETGRQPQHF.

The chain links TRBV2 to TRBJ2-5; TRBD2 aligns across 7 bases. CDR3 length equals 12 residues. Germline lookup yields CDR1 SNHLY and CDR2 FYNNEI. The V gene end was trimmed by 6 bases and the J gene end by 4 bases; junction bases not matched to a gene: 2. CDR3 residues: CASSREGETQYF. CDR3 nucleotides: TGTGCCAGCAGCAGGGAGGGAGAGACCCAGTACTTC. Together with reference TRBV2 and TRBJ2-5, the CDR3 gives the full variable domain: EPEVTQTPSHQVTQMGQEVILRCVPISNHLYFYWYRQILGQKVEFLVSFYNNEISEKSEIFDDQFSVERPDGSNFTLKIRSTKLEDSAMYFCASSREGETQYFGPGTRLLVL.

The J gene is TRBJ1-2, the V gene TRBV5-4; 7 bases line up with TRBD1. V lost 4 bases to trimming and J lost 4 bases; unmatched junction nucleotides: 7. The CDR3 is made up of 14 amino acids. CDR1 SGHNT and CDR2 YYREEE come from the germline V gene (reference sequence). The CDR3 DNA follows: TGTGCCAGCAGCCCCACCCGGGACAGCTATGGCTACACCTTC. Amino acids: CASSPTRDSYGYTF.

The rearrangement links TRBV9 to TRBJ2-1; 13 positions match TRBD2. The germline V gene has CDR1 SGDLS and CDR2 YYNGEE. This CDR3 has 17 amino acids. V gave up 4 bases and J gave up 7 bases; unmatched junction bases: 11. The CDR3 protein is CASSPPRGLAGENEQFF. The CDR3 DNA sequence: TGTGCCAGCAGCCCGCCCCGAGGACTAGCGGGAGAAAATGAGCAGTTCTTC.

The chain is built from TRBV10-3 and TRBJ1-2, with 12 positions matching TRBD1. This CDR3 has 13 amino acids. Germline V gives CDR1 ENHRY, CDR2 SYGVKD. The V and J ends lost 7 bases and 7 bases, in that order; junction bases with no gene match: 4. CDR3 sequence: CAIMGQGAFGYTF. Written as DNA, the CDR3 is TGTGCCATCATGGGACAGGGGGCGTTTGGCTACACCTTC.

Only one count was recorded for this clone. The chain links TRBV28 to TRBJ1-6; D might be TRBD1 (5 bases). The CDR3 totals 16 residues. Germline-derived CDR1 and CDR2 are MDHEN and SYDVKM. Trimming shortened V by 7 bases and J by 7 bases, and 20 bases separated the two germline ends. The CDR3 here is CASMQQGLVGNSPLHF. Here the CDR3 DNA reads TGTGCCAGCATGCAGCAGGGACTCGTAGGGAATTCACCCCTCCACTTT. Together with reference TRBV28 and TRBJ1-6, the CDR3 gives the full variable domain: DVKVTQSSRYLVKRTGEKVFLECVQDMDHENMFWYRQDPGLGLRLIYFSYDVKMKEKGDIPEGYSVSREKKERFSLILESASTNQTSMYLCASMQQGLVGNSPLHFGNGTRLTVT.

The rearrangement uses TRBV19 and TRBJ2-1; 7 positions match TRBD2. Per the germline V gene, CDR1 is LNHDA and CDR2 is SQIVND (reference sequence). Germline trimming cut 7 bases from V and 0 bases from J; bases unmatched to any gene: 9. The CDR3 sequence is 16 residues long. The CDR3 DNA follows: TGTGCCAGTACCCCCCGGCTAGCGGACTCCTACAATGAGCAGTTCTTC. Protein sequence: CASTPRLADSYNEQFF.

V usage is TRBV11-2 and J usage is TRBJ2-7, with TRBD1 identical over 10 bases. The CDR3 is 16 amino acids. The trim removed 2 bases at V and 4 bases at J, leaving 8 bases unmatched. Germline CDR1 is SGHAT and CDR2 is FQNNGV. Here the CDR3 DNA reads TGTGCCAGCAGCTTACTAATGGGACAGGGGAATTACGAGCAGTACTTC. Translating gives CASSLLMGQGNYEQYF.

This chain joins TRBV6-2 or TRBV6-3 and TRBJ1-2; D call uncertain. The germline V and J ends were trimmed by 2 bases and 3 bases, with 7 bases remaining between them. Germline assignment: CDR1 MNHEY and CDR2 SVGEGT. CDR3 length equals 13 residues. The CDR3 sequence: CASSYEDYYGYTF. As DNA, the CDR3 is TGTGCCAGCAGTTACGAGGATTACTATGGCTACACCTTC.

The chain is built from TRBV28 and TRBJ1-2, with TRBD1 matching 7 bases. The CDR3 length is 14 residues. With V trimmed by 2 bases and J by 5 bases, 5 bases remained unmatched. Germline V gene lookup returns CDR1 MDHEN and CDR2 SYDVKM. The CDR3 DNA sequence: TGTGCCAGCAGTTTAAAGGGGGCCGGGTATGGCTACACCTTC. It codes for CASSLKGAGYGYTF.

V gene TRBV2 combines with J gene TRBJ2-3; 14 bases are a match to TRBD2. This CDR3 is 16 amino acids long. Germline CDR1 is SNHLY and CDR2 is FYNNEI. After removal of 7 bases from V and 5 bases from J, the junction contained 8 bases not matched to a gene. This CDR3 is CASTPGLAGEKDTQYF. In DNA form, the CDR3 reads TGTGCCAGCACCCCGGGACTAGCGGGAGAGAAAGATACGCAGTATTTT. The full variable domain, in which reference TRBV2 and TRBJ2-3 provide the parts outside the CDR3, is EPEVTQTPSHQVTQMGQEVILRCVPISNHLYFYWYRQILGQKVEFLVSFYNNEISEKSEIFDDQFSVERPDGSNFTLKIRSTKLEDSAMYFCASTPGLAGEKDTQYFGPGTRLTVL.

The CDR3 protein is CASSPKGGSNTEAFF. The CDR3 bases are TGTGCCAGCAGCCCTAAGGGGGGGTCGAACACTGAAGCTTTCTTT. The V call is TRBV7-9, the J call TRBJ1-1, with D possibly being TRBD1 (6 bases). This CDR3 has 15 residues. Germline CDR1 and CDR2: SEHNR and FQNEAQ (reference sequence). The germline V and J ends were trimmed by 5 bases and 1 base, with 14 bases remaining between them.

CDR3 sequence (DNA): TGTGCCAGCAGCTTTCCTAGCTCCTACGAGCAGTACTTC. It specifies CASSFPSSYEQYF. The rearrangement links TRBV7-9 to TRBJ2-7; D remains unclear. Germline loops: CDR1 SEHNR, CDR2 FQNEAQ (reference sequence). Trimming took 3 bases from V and 0 from J, leaving 6 bases between them. The CDR3 is 13 amino acids.

V and J are TRBV9 and TRBJ2-1; D ambiguous. The V gene's germline CDR1 is SGDLS and CDR2 YYNGEE. The length of the CDR3 is 14 residues. V lost 4 bases to trimming and J lost 4 bases, with 12 bases between them. This CDR3 is CASSSPGFYNEQFF. CDR3 DNA sequence: TGTGCCAGCAGCTCACCCGGGTTTTACAATGAGCAGTTCTTC.

The rearrangement uses TRBV7-9 and TRBJ1-1; D is unresolved. Trimming took off 2 bases at V and 11 bases at J, with 12 bases between the two ends. The CDR3 has 12 amino acids. CDR1 is SEHNR, CDR2 FQNEAQ, per germline (reference sequence). CDR3 nucleotides: TGTGCCAGCAGCTTAAGAGCCATCCCGGCTTTCTTT. Protein product: CASSLRAIPAFF. Full variable domain (outside the CDR3, taken from reference TRBV7-9 and TRBJ1-1): DTGVSQNPRHKITKRGQNVTFRCDPISEHNRLYWYRQTLGQGPEFLTYFQNEAQLEKSRLLSDRFSAERPKGSFSTLEIQRTEQGDSAMYLCASSLRAIPAFFGQGTRLTVV.

This clone was observed a single time. The rearrangement joins TRBV7-9 to TRBJ2-4; a possible D gene is TRBD1 (5 bases). Germline V gene lookup returns CDR1 SEHNR and CDR2 FQNEAQ (reference sequence). The CDR3 consists of 15 residues. Deletions cut 3 bases from V and 8 bases from J, with 17 bases between. The CDR3 loop is CASSFDRQQVDIQYF. Here the CDR3 DNA reads TGTGCCAGCAGCTTTGACAGACAACAGGTGGACATTCAGTACTTC.

This rearrangement joins TRBV11-3 to TRBJ1-1; D uncertain. The CDR3 is 11 residues long. Germline V gives CDR1 SGHNT, CDR2 YENEEA. V was clipped by 5 bases and J by 8 bases, with 9 bases between them. The CDR3 loop reads CASSIYAEAFF. The DNA for the CDR3 is TGTGCCAGCAGCATCTACGCGGAAGCTTTCTTT.

The V gene is TRBV7-3, the J gene TRBJ2-7, with D unresolved. This CDR3 is 15 amino acids long. Per germline, CDR1 SGHTA and CDR2 FQGTGA. Trimming left V 1 base short and J 3 bases short, with 13 bases between. The CDR3 loop is CASSLNAKRIYEQYF. CDR3 nucleotide sequence: TGTGCCAGCAGCTTAAATGCGAAGCGAATCTACGAGCAGTACTTC.